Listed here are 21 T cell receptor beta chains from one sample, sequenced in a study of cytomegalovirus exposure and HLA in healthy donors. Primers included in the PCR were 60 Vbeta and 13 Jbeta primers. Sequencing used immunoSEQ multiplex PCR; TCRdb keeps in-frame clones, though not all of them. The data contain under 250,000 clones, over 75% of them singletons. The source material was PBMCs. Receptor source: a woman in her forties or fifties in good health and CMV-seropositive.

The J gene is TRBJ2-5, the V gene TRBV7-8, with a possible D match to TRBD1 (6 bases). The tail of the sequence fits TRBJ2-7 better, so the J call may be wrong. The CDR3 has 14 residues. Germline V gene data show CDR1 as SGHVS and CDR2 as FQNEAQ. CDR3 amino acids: CASSLLTGSYEQYF. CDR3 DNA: TGTGCCAGCAGCCTTTTGACAGGTTCCTACGAGCAGTACTTC.

The CDR3 coding sequence is TGCGCCAGCAGCCCCAGGGCTAGCGGGCACTCCTACGAGCAGTACTTC. Translated: CASSPRASGHSYEQYF. The rearrangement links TRBV5-1 to TRBJ2-7; TRBD2 aligns across 8 bases. Germline loops: CDR1 SGHRS, CDR2 YFSETQ. The V segment lost 4 bases and the J segment 0 bases; nucleotides outside the gene matches: 9. CDR3 length: 16 amino acids.

CDR3 sequence: CSARVNSNQPQHF. Written as DNA, the CDR3 is TGCAGCGCCAGGGTGAATAGCAATCAGCCCCAGCATTTT. The chain recombines TRBV29-1 with TRBJ1-5, with TRBD1 as a possible D gene (5 bases). The CDR3 contains 13 residues. V was shortened by 7 bases and J by 0 bases, with 10 bases between the two germline ends. Germline V gene lookup returns CDR1 SQVTM and CDR2 ANQGSEA.

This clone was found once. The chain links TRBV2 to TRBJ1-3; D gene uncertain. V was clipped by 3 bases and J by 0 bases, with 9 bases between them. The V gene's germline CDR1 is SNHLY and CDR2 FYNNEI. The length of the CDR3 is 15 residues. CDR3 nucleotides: TGTGCCAGCAGTGAGTTGGCCATCTCTGGAAACACCATATATTTT. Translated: CASSELAISGNTIYF.

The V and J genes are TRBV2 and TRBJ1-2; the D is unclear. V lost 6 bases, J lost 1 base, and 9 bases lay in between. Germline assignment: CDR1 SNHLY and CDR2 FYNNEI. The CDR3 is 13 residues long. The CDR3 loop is CASRPDINYGYTF. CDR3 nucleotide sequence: TGTGCCAGCAGACCAGATATTAACTATGGCTACACCTTC.

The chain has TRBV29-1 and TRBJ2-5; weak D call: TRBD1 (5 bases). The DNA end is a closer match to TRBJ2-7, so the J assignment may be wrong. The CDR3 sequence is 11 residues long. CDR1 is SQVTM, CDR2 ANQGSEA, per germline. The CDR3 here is CSVGQTYEQYF. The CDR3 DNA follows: TGCAGCGTTGGACAGACTTACGAGCAGTACTTC.

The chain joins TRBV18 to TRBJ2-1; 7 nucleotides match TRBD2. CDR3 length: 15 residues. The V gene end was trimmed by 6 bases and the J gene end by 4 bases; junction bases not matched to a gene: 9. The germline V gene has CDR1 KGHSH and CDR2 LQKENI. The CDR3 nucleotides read TGTGCCAGCTCTCCGAATCTAGCGGTTTACAATGAGCAGTTCTTC. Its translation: CASSPNLAVYNEQFF.

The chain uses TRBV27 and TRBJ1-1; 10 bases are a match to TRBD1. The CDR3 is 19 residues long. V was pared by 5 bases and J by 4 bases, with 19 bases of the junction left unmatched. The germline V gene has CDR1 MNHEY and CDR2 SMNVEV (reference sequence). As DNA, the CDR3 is TGTGCCAGCAGTCAAAGCACCACGGGACAGGGGAGGGGAGGCACTGAAGCTTTCTTT. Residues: CASSQSTTGQGRGGTEAFF.

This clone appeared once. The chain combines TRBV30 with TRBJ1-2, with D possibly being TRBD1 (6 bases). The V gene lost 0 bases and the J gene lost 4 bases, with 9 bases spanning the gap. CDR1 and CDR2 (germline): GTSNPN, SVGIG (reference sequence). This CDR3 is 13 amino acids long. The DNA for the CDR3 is TGTGCCTGGAGTGTCAAAGGGGGCTATGGCTACACCTTC. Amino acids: CAWSVKGGYGYTF.

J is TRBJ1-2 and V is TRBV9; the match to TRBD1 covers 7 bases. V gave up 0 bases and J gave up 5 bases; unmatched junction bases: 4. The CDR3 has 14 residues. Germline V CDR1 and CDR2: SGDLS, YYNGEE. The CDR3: CASSVGAGGYGYTF. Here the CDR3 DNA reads TGTGCCAGCAGCGTAGGGGCAGGGGGATATGGCTACACCTTC.

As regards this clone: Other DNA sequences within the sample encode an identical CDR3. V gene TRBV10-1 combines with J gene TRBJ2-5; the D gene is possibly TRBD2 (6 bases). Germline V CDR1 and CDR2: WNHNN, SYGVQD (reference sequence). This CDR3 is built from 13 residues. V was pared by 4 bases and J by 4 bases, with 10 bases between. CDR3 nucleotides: TGCGCCAGCAGTGCCGGGGGAGGAGAGACCCAGTACTTC. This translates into CASSAGGGETQYF.

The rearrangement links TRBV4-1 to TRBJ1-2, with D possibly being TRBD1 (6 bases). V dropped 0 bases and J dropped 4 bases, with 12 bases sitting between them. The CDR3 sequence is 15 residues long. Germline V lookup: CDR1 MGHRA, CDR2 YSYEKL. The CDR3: CASSQDQQGSYGYTF. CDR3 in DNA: TGCGCCAGCAGCCAAGATCAACAGGGATCCTATGGCTACACCTTC.

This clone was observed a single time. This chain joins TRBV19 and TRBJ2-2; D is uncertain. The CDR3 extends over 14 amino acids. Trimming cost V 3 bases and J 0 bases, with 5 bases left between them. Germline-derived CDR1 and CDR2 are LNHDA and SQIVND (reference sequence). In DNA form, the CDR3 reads TGTGCCAGTAGTATTGCGGCGAACACCGGGGAGCTGTTTTTT. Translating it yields CASSIAANTGELFF.

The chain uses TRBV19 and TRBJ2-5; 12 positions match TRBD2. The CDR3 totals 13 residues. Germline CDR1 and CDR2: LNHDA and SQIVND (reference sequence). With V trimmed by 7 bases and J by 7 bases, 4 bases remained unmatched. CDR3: CASIASGGGTQYF. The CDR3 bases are TGTGCCAGTATTGCTAGCGGGGGGGGGACCCAGTACTTC. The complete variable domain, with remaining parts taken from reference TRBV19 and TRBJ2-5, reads DGGITQSPKYLFRKEGQNVTLSCEQNLNHDAMYWYRQDPGQGLRLIYYSQIVNDFQKGDIAEGYSVSREKKESFPLTVTSAQKNPTAFYLCASIASGGGTQYFGPGTRLLVL.

For the CDR3, the DNA is TGTGCCAGCAGCTTGCCGAGGGACTTATTCTATGGCTACACCTTC. Translated: CASSLPRDLFYGYTF. The chain joins TRBV5-4 to TRBJ1-2, with D possibly matching TRBD1 (5 bases). The V end was cut by 1 base, the J end by 4 bases, with 14 bases between. Germline values: CDR1 SGHNT, CDR2 YYREEE (reference sequence). The CDR3 is 15 residues long. The variable domain in full, with the rest retrieved from reference TRBV5-4 and TRBJ1-2, is ETGVTQSPTHLIKTRGQQVTLRCSSQSGHNTVSWYQQALGQGPQFIFQYYREEENGRGNFPPRFSGLQFPNYSSELNVNALELDDSALYLCASSLPRDLFYGYTFGSGTRLTVV.

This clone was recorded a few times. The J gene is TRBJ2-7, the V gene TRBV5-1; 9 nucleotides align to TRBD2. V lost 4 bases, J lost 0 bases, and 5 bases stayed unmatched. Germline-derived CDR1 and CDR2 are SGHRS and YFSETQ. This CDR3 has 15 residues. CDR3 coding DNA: TGCGCCAGCAGCGGGAGCGGGGGGCCCTCCTACGAGCAGTACTTC. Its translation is CASSGSGGPSYEQYF.

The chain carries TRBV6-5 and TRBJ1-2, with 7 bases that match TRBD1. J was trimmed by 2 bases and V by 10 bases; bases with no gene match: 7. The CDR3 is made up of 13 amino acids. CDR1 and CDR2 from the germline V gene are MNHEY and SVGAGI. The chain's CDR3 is CATEDRDNYGYTF. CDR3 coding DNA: TGTGCCACCGAAGACAGGGACAACTATGGCTACACCTTC.

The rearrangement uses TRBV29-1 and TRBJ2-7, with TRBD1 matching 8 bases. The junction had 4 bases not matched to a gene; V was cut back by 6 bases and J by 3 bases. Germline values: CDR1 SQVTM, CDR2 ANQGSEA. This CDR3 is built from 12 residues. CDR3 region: CSVGQGIYEQYF. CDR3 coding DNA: TGCAGCGTCGGACAGGGAATCTACGAGCAGTACTTC.

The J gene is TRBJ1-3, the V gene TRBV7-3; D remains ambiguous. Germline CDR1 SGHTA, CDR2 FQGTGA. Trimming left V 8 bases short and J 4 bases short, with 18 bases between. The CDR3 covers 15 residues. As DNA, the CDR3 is TGTGCCAGCGCGTATTCGGCAGGCCCCGGAAACACCATATATTTT. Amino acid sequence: CASAYSAGPGNTIYF. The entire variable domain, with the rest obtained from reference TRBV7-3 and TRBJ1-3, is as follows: GAGVSQTPSNKVTEKGKYVELRCDPISGHTALYWYRQSLGQGPEFLIYFQGTGAADDSGLPNDRFFAVRPEGSVSTLKIQRTERGDSAVYLCASAYSAGPGNTIYFGEGSWLTVV.

The chain's CDR3 is CASSLTGLTEAFF. The CDR3 nucleotides are TGTGCCAGCAGTTTAACAGGGTTGACTGAAGCTTTCTTT. This sequence joins TRBV27 and TRBJ1-1, with D perhaps TRBD1 (6 bases). The germline gives CDR1 MNHEY, CDR2 SMNVEV (reference sequence). V was trimmed by 2 bases and J by 5 bases, leaving 9 bases between them. The CDR3 extends over 13 amino acids.

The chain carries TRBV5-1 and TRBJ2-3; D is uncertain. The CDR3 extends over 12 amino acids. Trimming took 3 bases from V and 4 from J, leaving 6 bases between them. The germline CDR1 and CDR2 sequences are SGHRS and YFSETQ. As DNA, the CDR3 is TGCGCCAGCAGCTCCGGGTCAGATACGCAGTATTTT. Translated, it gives CASSSGSDTQYF. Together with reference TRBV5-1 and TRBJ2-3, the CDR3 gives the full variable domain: KAGVTQTPRYLIKTRGQQVTLSCSPISGHRSVSWYQQTPGQGLQFLFEYFSETQRNKGNFPGRFSGRQFSNSRSEMNVSTLELGDSALYLCASSSGSDTQYFGPGTRLTVL.